This T cell receptor beta chain comes out of a study of Ad26.COV2.S vaccination and SARS-CoV-2 variants. Looking at the study overall: The trial was COV1001 and the donor's arm was Ad26.COV2.S. Administration of Ad26.COV2.S was intramuscular, either once or twice 56 days apart.

Documented treatment: about 20 received Ad26.COV2.S at low or high dose, single or two shots; 5 received placebo; per-sample allocation not given. The investigators took samples on day 63 after the first vaccine or placebo injection. The repertoire was sequenced with immunoSEQ multiplex PCR; TCRdb's copy has only in-frame clones and lacks some. The sample carries 300,000 to 400,000 clones, about 82% recorded once. This sequence was found in a person between 18 and 65 years old who received the Ad26.COV2.S COVID-19 vaccine or a placebo. This sample comprised peripheral blood, obtained in a trial of Ad26.COV2.S vaccine versus placebo.

This CDR3 is CASSLNPGQSGGYTF. CDR3 in DNA: TGTGCCAGCAGCCTTAACCCGGGACAGTCCGGGGGCTACACCTTC. The chain links TRBV6-5 to TRBJ1-2; 7 bases are shared with TRBD1. The CDR3 is made up of 15 amino acids. After removal of 6 bases from V and 8 bases from J, the junction contained 15 bases not matched to a gene. The germline V gene encodes CDR1 MNHEY and CDR2 SVGAGI.